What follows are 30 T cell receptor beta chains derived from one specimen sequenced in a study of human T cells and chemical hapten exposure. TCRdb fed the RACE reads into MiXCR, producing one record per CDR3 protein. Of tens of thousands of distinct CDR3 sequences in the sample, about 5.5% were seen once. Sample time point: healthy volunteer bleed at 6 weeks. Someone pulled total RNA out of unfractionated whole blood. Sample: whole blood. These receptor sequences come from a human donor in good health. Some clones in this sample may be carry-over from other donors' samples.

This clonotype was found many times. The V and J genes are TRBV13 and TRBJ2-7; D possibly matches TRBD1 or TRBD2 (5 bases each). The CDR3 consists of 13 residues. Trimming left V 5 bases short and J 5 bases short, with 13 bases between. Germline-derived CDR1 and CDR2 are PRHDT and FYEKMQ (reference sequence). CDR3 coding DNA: TGTGCCAGCAGCGAAACGGGACGCCACGAGCAGTACTTC. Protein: CASSETGRHEQYF.

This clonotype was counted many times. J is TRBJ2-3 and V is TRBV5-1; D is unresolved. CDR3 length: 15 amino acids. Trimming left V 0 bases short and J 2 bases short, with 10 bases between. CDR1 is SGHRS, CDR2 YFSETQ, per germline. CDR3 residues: CASSLAPETTDTQYF. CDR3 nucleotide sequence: TGCGCCAGCAGCTTGGCCCCGGAAACCACAGATACGCAGTATTTT.

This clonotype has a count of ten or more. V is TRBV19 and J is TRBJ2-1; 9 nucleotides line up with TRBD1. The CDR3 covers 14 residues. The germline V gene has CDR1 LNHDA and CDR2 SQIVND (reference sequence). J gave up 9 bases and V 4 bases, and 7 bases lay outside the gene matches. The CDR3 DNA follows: TGTGCCAGTAGTACACTACAGGGGGCTAGTGAGCAGTTCTTC. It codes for CASSTLQGASEQFF.

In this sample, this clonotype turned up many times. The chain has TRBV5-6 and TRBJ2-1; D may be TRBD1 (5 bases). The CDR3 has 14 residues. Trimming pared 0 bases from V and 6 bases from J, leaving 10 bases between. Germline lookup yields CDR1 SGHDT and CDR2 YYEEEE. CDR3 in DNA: TGTGCCAGCAGCTTGGGGCAGGGAAGCAATGAGCAGTTCTTC. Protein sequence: CASSLGQGSNEQFF.

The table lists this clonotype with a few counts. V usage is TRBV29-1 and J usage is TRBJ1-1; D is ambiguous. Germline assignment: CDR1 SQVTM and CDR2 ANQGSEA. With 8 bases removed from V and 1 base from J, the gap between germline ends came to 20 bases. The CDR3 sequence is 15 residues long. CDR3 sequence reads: CSLKGEIAPNTEAFF. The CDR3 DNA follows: TGCAGCCTTAAGGGAGAGATTGCGCCGAACACTGAAGCTTTCTTT.

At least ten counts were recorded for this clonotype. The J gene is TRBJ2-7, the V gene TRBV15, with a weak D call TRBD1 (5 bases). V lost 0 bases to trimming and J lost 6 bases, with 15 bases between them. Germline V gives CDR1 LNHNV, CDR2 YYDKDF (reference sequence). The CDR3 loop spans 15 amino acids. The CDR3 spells CATSRDLQGWGEQYF. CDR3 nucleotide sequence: TGTGCCACCAGCAGAGATCTGCAGGGTTGGGGCGAGCAGTACTTC.

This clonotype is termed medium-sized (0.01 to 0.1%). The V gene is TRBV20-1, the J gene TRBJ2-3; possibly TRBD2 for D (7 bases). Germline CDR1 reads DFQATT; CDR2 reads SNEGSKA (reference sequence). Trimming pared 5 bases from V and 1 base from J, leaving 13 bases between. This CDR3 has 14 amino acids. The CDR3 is CSAVRGRGTDTQYF. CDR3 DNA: TGCAGTGCTGTGCGGGGGCGAGGCACAGATACGCAGTATTTT.

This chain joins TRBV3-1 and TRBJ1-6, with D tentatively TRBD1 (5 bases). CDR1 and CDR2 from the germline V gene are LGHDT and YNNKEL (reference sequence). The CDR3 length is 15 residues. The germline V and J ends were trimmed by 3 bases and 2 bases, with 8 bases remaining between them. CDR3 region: CASSHGRAYNSPLHF. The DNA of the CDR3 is TGTGCCAGCAGCCATGGCAGGGCCTATAATTCACCCCTCCACTTT.

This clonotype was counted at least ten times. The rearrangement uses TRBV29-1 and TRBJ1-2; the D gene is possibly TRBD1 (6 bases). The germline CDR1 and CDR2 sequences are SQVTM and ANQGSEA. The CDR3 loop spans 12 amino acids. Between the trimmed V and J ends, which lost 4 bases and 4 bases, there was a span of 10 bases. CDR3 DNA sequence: TGCAGCGTTGCTTGGGGGCCCTATGGCTACACCTTC. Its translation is CSVAWGPYGYTF.

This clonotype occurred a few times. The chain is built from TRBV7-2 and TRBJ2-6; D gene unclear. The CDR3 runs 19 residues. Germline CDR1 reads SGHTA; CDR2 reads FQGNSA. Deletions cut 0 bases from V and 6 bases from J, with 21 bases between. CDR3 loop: CASSLAHGLVTPEANVLTF. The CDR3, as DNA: TGTGCCAGCAGCTTAGCGCATGGCCTAGTGACTCCCGAGGCCAACGTCCTGACTTTC.

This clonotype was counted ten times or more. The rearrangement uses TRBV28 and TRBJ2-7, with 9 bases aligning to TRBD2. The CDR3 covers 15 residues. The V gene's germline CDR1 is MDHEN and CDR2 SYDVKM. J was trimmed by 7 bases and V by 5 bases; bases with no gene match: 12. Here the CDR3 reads CASSNPKAGGVEQYF. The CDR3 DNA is TGTGCCAGCAGTAATCCCAAGGCGGGAGGGGTAGAGCAGTACTTC.

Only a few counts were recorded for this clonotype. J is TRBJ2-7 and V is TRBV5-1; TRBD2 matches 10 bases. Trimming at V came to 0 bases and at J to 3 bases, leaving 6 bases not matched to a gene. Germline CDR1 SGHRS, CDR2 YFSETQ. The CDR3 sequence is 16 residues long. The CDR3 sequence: CASSLEASGGLYEQYF. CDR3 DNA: TGCGCCAGCAGCTTGGAAGCTAGCGGGGGACTCTACGAGCAGTACTTC.

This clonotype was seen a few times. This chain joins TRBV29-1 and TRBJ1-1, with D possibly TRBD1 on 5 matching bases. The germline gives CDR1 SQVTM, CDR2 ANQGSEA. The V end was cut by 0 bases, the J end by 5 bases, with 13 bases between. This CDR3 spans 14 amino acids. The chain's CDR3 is CSVEDRGVGTEAFF. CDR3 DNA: TGCAGCGTTGAAGATCGGGGGGTAGGGACTGAAGCTTTCTTT.

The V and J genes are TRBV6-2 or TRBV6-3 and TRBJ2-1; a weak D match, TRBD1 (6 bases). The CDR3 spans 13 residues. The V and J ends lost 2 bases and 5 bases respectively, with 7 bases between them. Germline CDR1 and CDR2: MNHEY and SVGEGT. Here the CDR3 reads CASSYRQDNEQFF. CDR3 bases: TGTGCCAGCAGTTACAGACAGGACAATGAGCAGTTCTTC.

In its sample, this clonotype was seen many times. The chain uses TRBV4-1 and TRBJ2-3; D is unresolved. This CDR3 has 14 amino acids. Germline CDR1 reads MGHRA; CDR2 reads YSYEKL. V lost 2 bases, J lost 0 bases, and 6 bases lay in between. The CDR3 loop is CASSQLDSTDTQYF. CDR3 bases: TGCGCCAGCAGCCAACTGGACAGCACAGATACGCAGTATTTT.

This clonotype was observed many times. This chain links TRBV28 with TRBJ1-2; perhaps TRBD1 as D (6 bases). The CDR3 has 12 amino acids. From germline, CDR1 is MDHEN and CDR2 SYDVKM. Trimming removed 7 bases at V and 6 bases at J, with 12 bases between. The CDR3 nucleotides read TGTGCCAGCATAGGGGGGGGGAATGGCTACACCTTC. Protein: CASIGGGNGYTF.

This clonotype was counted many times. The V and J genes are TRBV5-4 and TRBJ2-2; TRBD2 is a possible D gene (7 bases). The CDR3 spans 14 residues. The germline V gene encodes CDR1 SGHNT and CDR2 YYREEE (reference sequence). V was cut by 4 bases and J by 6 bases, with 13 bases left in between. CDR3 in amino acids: CASSSTGRAGELFF. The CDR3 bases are TGTGCCAGCAGCAGCACAGGGAGGGCCGGGGAGCTGTTTTTT.

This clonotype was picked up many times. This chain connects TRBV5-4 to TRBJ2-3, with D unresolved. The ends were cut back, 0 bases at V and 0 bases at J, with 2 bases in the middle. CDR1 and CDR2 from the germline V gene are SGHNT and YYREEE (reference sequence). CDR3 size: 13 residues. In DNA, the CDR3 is TGTGCCAGCAGCTTGGCTAGCACAGATACGCAGTATTTT. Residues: CASSLASTDTQYF. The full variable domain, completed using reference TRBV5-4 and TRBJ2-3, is ETGVTQSPTHLIKTRGQQVTLRCSSQSGHNTVSWYQQALGQGPQFIFQYYREEENGRGNFPPRFSGLQFPNYSSELNVNALELDDSALYLCASSLASTDTQYFGPGTRLTVL.

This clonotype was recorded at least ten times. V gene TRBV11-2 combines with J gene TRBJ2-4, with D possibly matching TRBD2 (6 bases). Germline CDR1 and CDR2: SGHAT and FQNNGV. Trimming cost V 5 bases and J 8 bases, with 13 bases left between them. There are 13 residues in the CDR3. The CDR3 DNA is TGTGCCAGCAGCCCGAGTGGGGAGGACATTCAGTACTTC. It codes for CASSPSGEDIQYF.

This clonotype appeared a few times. CDR3 in amino acids: CASSFGQGWTTEAFF. The CDR3 bases are TGTGCCAGCAGCTTTGGACAGGGATGGACCACTGAAGCTTTCTTT. This chain links TRBV5-6 with TRBJ1-1, with 8 bases lining up with TRBD1. The CDR3 consists of 15 residues. Germline CDR1 reads SGHDT; CDR2 reads YYEEEE. Losses at the gene ends were 2 bases for V and 4 bases for J; bases not matched to a gene: 7.

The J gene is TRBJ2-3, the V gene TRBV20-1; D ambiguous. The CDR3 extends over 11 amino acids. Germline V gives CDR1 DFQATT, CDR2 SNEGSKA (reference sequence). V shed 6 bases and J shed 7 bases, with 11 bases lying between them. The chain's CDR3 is CSAPVAYTQYF. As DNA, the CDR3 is TGCAGTGCCCCAGTGGCCTATACGCAGTATTTT.

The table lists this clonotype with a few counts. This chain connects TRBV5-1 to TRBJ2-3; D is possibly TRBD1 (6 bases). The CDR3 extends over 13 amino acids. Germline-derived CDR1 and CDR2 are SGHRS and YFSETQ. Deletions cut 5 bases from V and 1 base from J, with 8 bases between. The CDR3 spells CASRTGRTDTQYF. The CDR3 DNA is TGCGCCAGCAGGACAGGACGCACAGATACGCAGTATTTT.

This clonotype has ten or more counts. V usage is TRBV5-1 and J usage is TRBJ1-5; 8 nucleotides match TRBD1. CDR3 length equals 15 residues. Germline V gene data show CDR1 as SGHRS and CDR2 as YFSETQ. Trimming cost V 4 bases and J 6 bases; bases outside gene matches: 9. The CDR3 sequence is CASSPGTGLVQPQHF. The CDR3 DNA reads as TGCGCCAGCAGCCCCGGGACAGGCTTAGTTCAGCCCCAGCATTTT.

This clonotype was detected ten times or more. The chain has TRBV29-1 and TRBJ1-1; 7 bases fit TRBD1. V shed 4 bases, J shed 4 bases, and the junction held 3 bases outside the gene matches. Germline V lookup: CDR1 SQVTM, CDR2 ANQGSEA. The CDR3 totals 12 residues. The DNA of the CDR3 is TGCAGCGTTGTTGAGGGGGCCACTGAAGCTTTCTTT. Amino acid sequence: CSVVEGATEAFF.

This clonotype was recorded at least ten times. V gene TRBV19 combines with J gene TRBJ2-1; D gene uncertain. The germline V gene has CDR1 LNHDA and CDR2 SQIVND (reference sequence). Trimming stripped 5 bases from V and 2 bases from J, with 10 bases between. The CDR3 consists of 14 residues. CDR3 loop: CASSVQVAYNEQFF. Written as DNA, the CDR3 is TGTGCCAGTAGTGTCCAGGTGGCCTACAATGAGCAGTTCTTC. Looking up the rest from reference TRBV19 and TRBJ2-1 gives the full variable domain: DGGITQSPKYLFRKEGQNVTLSCEQNLNHDAMYWYRQDPGQGLRLIYYSQIVNDFQKGDIAEGYSVSREKKESFPLTVTSAQKNPTAFYLCASSVQVAYNEQFFGPGTRLTVL.

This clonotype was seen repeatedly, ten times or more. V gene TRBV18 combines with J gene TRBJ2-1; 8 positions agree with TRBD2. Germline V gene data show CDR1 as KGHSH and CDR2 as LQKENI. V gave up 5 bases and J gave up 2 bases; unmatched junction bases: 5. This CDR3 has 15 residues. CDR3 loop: CASSSGTSTYNEQFF. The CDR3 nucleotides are TGTGCCAGCTCATCCGGGACTAGTACCTACAATGAGCAGTTCTTC.

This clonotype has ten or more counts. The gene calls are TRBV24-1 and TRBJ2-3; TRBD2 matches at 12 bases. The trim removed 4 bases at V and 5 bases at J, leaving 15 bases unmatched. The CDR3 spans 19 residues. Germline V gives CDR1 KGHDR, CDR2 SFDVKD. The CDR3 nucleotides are TGTGCCACCAGTGAAACTCCGGGACTAGCGGGTCGACGACTAGATACGCAGTATTTT. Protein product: CATSETPGLAGRRLDTQYF.

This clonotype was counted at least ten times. The CDR3: CASSLAWGQVTGELFF. In DNA, the CDR3 is TGTGCCAGCAGCTTAGCATGGGGACAAGTTACCGGGGAGCTGTTTTTT. This sequence joins TRBV11-2 and TRBJ2-2; D might be TRBD1 (6 bases). The CDR3 sequence is 16 residues long. The germline V gene encodes CDR1 SGHAT and CDR2 FQNNGV. Trimming left V 1 base short and J 5 bases short, with 14 bases between. Full variable domain (remainder filled in from reference TRBV11-2 and TRBJ2-2): EAGVAQSPRYKIIEKRQSVAFWCNPISGHATLYWYQQILGQGPKLLIQFQNNGVVDDSQLPKDRFSAERLKGVDSTLKIQPAKLEDSAVYLCASSLAWGQVTGELFFGEGSRLTVL.

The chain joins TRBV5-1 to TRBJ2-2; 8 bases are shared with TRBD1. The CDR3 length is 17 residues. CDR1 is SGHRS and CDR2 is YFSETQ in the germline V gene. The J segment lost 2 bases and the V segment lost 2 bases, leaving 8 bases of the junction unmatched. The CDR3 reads CASSFGGQGLNTGELFF. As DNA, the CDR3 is TGCGCCAGCAGCTTTGGTGGACAGGGACTTAACACCGGGGAGCTGTTTTTT. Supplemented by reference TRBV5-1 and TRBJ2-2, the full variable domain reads KAGVTQTPRYLIKTRGQQVTLSCSPISGHRSVSWYQQTPGQGLQFLFEYFSETQRNKGNFPGRFSGRQFSNSRSEMNVSTLELGDSALYLCASSFGGQGLNTGELFFGEGSRLTVL.

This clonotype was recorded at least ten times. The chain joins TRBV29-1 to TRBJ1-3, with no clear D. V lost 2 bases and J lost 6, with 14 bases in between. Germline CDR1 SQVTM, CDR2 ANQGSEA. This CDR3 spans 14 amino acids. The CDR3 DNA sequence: TGCAGCGTTGAAAAAGTTGAATCCGAAAACACCATATATTTT. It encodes CSVEKVESENTIYF. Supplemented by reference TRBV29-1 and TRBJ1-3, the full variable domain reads SAVISQKPSRDICQRGTSLTIQCQVDSQVTMMFWYRQQPGQSLTLIATANQGSEATYESGFVIDKFPISRPNLTFSTLTVSNMSPEDSSIYLCSVEKVESENTIYFGEGSWLTVV.